Listed below are T cell receptor beta chains from one sample, sequenced in a study of blood T cell repertoires in COVID-19. TCRdb keeps only in-frame clones here, not all; method: immunoSEQ multiplex PCR. Seen here are around 110,000 clones, 84% observed once, and the top ten hold over 3%. Sequencing input: PBMCs or T cells enriched from blood (not recorded which). Source of these receptors: a woman aged 25 to 39 who had recovered from COVID-19. Each CDR3 is given with its conserved first and last residue. A D gene is named only where the DNA matches it firmly. The size field is filled for only some rows; it gives once, few, many or a size class.

>TRBV5-1|TRBJ2-3|once|.
CASSGRAVGTDTQYF
TGCGCCAGCAGCGGGCGGGCAGTTGGAACAGATACGCAGTATTTT
>TRBV11-3|TRBJ2-2|.|.
CASSSHRQDTGELFF
TGTGCCAGCAGCTCTCACAGACAGGACACCGGGGAGCTGTTTTTT
>TRBV7-9|TRBJ2-7|.|TRBD1
CASSHRDSSYEQYF
TGTGCCAGCAGCCACCGGGACAGCTCCTACGAGCAGTACTTC
>TRBV21-1|TRBJ1-1|.|.
CASNSGTVNTEAFF
TGTGCCAGCAACTCCGGGACAGTGAACACTGAAGCTTTCTTT
>TRBV19|TRBJ2-1|.|TRBD1
CASSIGGTGGNEQFF
TGTGCCAGTAGTATTGGGGGGACAGGGGGCAATGAGCAGTTCTTC
>TRBV6-5|TRBJ2-5|.|.
CASRLEYQETQYF
TGTGCCAGCAGGTTGGAGTACCAAGAGACCCAGTACTTC
>TRBV6-5|TRBJ2-1|few|TRBD2
CASSYFRGGSNEQFF
TGTGCCAGCAGTTACTTTCGGGGCGGGAGCAATGAGCAGTTCTTC
>TRBV19|TRBJ1-2|.|TRBD1
CASRRTGSRGDGYTF
TGTGCCAGTAGGAGGACAGGGTCCCGGGGAGATGGCTACACCTTC
>TRBV28|TRBJ2-7|.|TRBD1
CATFFGQGRYEQYF
TGTGCCACCTTCTTCGGACAGGGGAGGTACGAGCAGTACTTC
>TRBV28|TRBJ2-7|.|.
CASSLARDIPYEQYF
TGTGCCAGCAGTTTGGCCCGGGACATTCCCTACGAGCAGTACTTC
>TRBV3-1/TRBV3-2|TRBJ2-2|.|.
CASSQDPGGGVGGELFF
TGTGCCAGCAGCCAAGACCCCGGAGGGGGCGTCGGCGGGGAGCTGTTTTTT
>TRBV29-1|TRBJ2-1|.|.
CSVESGSSEQFF
TGCAGCGTTGAATCAGGGTCAAGTGAGCAGTTCTTC
>TRBV27|TRBJ2-1|.|.
CASSSPTRTGNEQFF
TGTGCCAGCAGTTCACCGACTAGGACGGGGAATGAGCAGTTCTTC
>TRBV18|TRBJ1-6|.|TRBD1
CASSPPRQGGSPLHF
TGTGCCAGCTCACCGCCTCGACAGGGGGGTTCACCCCTCCACTTT
>TRBV10-3|TRBJ2-3|.|TRBD2
CAISASGRVTDTQYF
TGTGCCATCAGTGCTAGCGGGAGGGTCACAGATACGCAGTATTTT
>TRBV5-1|TRBJ2-3|once|TRBD2
CASSIGTSGNTDTQYF
TGCGCCAGCAGCATAGGGACTAGCGGGAACACAGATACGCAGTATTTT
>TRBV10-3|TRBJ2-7|.|.
CAIRAGGTYEQYF
TGTGCCATCAGAGCCGGGGGTACCTACGAGCAGTACTTC
>TRBV4-2|TRBJ2-5|.|TRBD2
CASSRGTSGREETQYF
TGTGCCAGCAGCCGAGGGACTAGCGGGAGGGAAGAGACCCAGTACTTC
>TRBV20-1|TRBJ2-7|.|TRBD1
CSASTRGQGSYEQYF
TGCAGTGCTAGTACTCGGGGACAGGGCTCCTACGAGCAGTACTTC
>TRBV2|TRBJ2-3|.|TRBD2
CASNPTSGGLTDTQYF
TGTGCCAGCAACCCCACTAGCGGGGGCCTCACAGATACGCAGTATTTT
>TRBV11-1|TRBJ1-2|.|TRBD1
CASSRTTGGSYGYTF
TGTGCCAGCAGCCGGACTACAGGGGGTTCCTATGGCTACACCTTC
>TRBV18|TRBJ2-5|once|.
CASSPRQNQETQYF
TGTGCCAGCTCGCCGCGACAGAACCAAGAGACCCAGTACTTC
>TRBV5-4|TRBJ1-2|.|.
CASSLEGREGYGYTF
TGTGCCAGCAGCTTGGAGGGCAGGGAAGGGTATGGCTACACCTTC
>TRBV4-3|TRBJ2-2|once|TRBD2
CASSQGTMNTGELFF
TGCGCCAGCAGCCAGGGGACTATGAACACCGGGGAGCTGTTTTTT
>TRBV30|TRBJ1-1|.|.
CAWRVGQSSEAFF
TGTGCCTGGAGGGTCGGACAATCGTCTGAAGCTTTCTTT
>TRBV10-3|TRBJ2-7|once|TRBD1
CAISDPPKQGGYEQYF
TGTGCCATCAGTGACCCTCCGAAACAGGGGGGCTACGAGCAGTACTTC
>TRBV6-2/TRBV6-3|TRBJ1-5|once|.
CASSYSSLGNQPQHF
TGTGCCAGCAGTTACTCAAGCCTGGGCAATCAGCCCCAGCATTTT
>TRBV5-1|TRBJ2-1|.|.
CASSRAEGSYNEQFF
TGCGCCAGCAGCAGAGCGGAAGGCTCCTACAATGAGCAGTTCTTC
>TRBV28|TRBJ2-7|few|.
CASRLWGPSSYEQYF
TGTGCCAGCAGGCTTTGGGGCCCGAGCTCCTACGAGCAGTACTTC
>TRBV5-4|TRBJ1-2|.|.
CASSLGVNYGYTF
TGTGCCAGCAGCTTGGGAGTGAACTATGGCTACACCTTC
>TRBV28|TRBJ1-2|few|.
CASSLSTGGYTF
TGTGCCAGCAGTTTGAGTACAGGAGGCTACACCTTC
>TRBV7-8|TRBJ2-2|.|.
CASSFKWLRQITGELFF
TGTGCCAGCAGCTTCAAATGGCTTCGACAGATCACCGGGGAGCTGTTTTTT
>TRBV4-2|TRBJ2-7|.|.
CASSPFGGSSPTYEQYF
TGTGCCAGCAGCCCCTTCGGTGGGTCTAGCCCGACCTACGAGCAGTACTTC
>TRBV12-3/TRBV12-4|TRBJ1-2|.|TRBD1
CASRTGGYGYTF
TGTGCCAGCAGGACAGGGGGCTATGGCTACACCTTC
>TRBV10-1|TRBJ2-7|few|.
CASSDLGLPFHEQYF
TGCGCCAGCAGTGATCTGGGACTTCCCTTCCACGAGCAGTACTTC
>TRBV18|TRBJ1-2|.|TRBD1
CASSRDRAYGYTF
TGTGCCAGCTCTCGGGACAGGGCCTATGGCTACACCTTC
>TRBV4-3|TRBJ2-5|.|TRBD2
CASSQGTSGSKQETQYF
TGCGCCAGCAGCCAAGGGACTAGCGGGAGTAAACAAGAGACCCAGTACTTC
>TRBV2|TRBJ1-1|few|.
CASSGSGNTEAFF
TGTGCCAGCAGTGGGTCGGGGAACACTGAAGCTTTCTTT
>TRBV5-6|TRBJ2-1|.|.
CASSLASSSSYNEQFF
TGTGCCAGCAGCTTGGCTAGTTCGAGCTCCTACAATGAGCAGTTCTTC
>TRBV7-8|TRBJ2-7|.|TRBD2
CASSWGGSAYEQYF
TGTGCCAGCAGCTGGGGGGGGTCCGCCTACGAGCAGTACTTC
>TRBV4-3|TRBJ2-1|.|TRBD1
CASSQLVYGTGTDNEQFF
TGCGCCAGCAGCCAACTTGTATACGGGACAGGGACAGACAATGAGCAGTTCTTC
>TRBV11-3|TRBJ2-2|once|TRBD1
CASSSLGGQKTGELFF
TGTGCCAGCAGCTCCTTAGGGGGACAGAAGACCGGGGAGCTGTTTTTT
>TRBV9|TRBJ1-5|.|.
CASSGGTENQPQHF
TGTGCCAGCAGCGGCGGGACTGAGAATCAGCCCCAGCATTTT
>TRBV30|TRBJ1-3|.|.
CAWSVRLFSGNTIYF
TGTGCCTGGAGTGTCAGGCTGTTCTCTGGAAACACCATATATTTT
>TRBV7-7|TRBJ2-3|.|.
CASSLGLPGTDTQYF
TGTGCCAGCAGCTTAGGGCTCCCCGGCACAGATACGCAGTATTTT
>TRBV19|TRBJ2-4|.|TRBD1
CASSNLGQGVKTKNIQYF
TGTGCCAGTAGTAACCTGGGACAGGGAGTTAAGACCAAAAACATTCAGTACTTC
>TRBV6-1|TRBJ1-5|.|.
CASSEWAGHNQPQHF
TGTGCCAGCAGTGAATGGGCAGGACATAATCAGCCCCAGCATTTT
>TRBV7-8|TRBJ1-1|.|.
CASSRPGVPVNTEAFF
TGTGCCAGCAGCCGACCAGGGGTTCCCGTGAACACTGAAGCTTTCTTT
>TRBV5-6|TRBJ2-7|few|TRBD1
CASSLLGDRDSYEQYF
TGTGCCAGCAGCTTGCTGGGGGACAGGGACTCCTACGAGCAGTACTTC
>TRBV6-5|TRBJ2-6|once|TRBD1
CASRTGSSGANVLTF
TGTGCCAGCCGGACAGGAAGCTCTGGGGCCAACGTCCTGACTTTC
>TRBV21-1|TRBJ1-1|few|.
CASSKTGRNTEAFF
TGTGCCAGCAGCAAAACGGGGAGGAACACTGAAGCTTTCTTT
>TRBV4-2|TRBJ2-6|.|.
CASSQDTGSGANVLTF
TGTGCCAGCAGCCAAGATACCGGCTCTGGGGCCAACGTCCTGACTTTC
>TRBV7-2|TRBJ2-7|.|TRBD2
CASSPGTSGSYEQYF
TGTGCCAGCAGCCCGGGGACTAGCGGATCCTACGAGCAGTACTTC
>TRBV2|TRBJ1-1|.|TRBD1
CASSEANRGRGEAFF
TGTGCCAGCAGTGAAGCTAACAGGGGGCGCGGTGAAGCTTTCTTT
>TRBV18|TRBJ1-1|.|.
CASSPEGGGTEAFF
TGTGCCAGCTCACCGGAGGGTGGAGGCACTGAAGCTTTCTTT